Following are 28 T cell receptor beta chains from one sample sequenced in a study of blood T cell repertoires in COVID-19. The repertoire was sequenced with immunoSEQ multiplex PCR; TCRdb's copy has only in-frame clones and lacks some. The table lists more than 80,000 clones, about 92% of them singletons. Sequenced input: peripheral blood. These TCRs come from a man aged 18-30 years with COVID-19, enrolled during active disease.

The chain has TRBV6-5 and TRBJ1-1, with D possibly being TRBD1 (5 bases). This CDR3 has 14 residues. Trimming took off 7 bases at V and 6 bases at J, with 18 bases between the two ends. Germline V gene lookup returns CDR1 MNHEY and CDR2 SVGAGI. CDR3 in amino acids: CASKTTRGFPEAFF. The CDR3 region has the DNA TGTGCCAGCAAAACGACCCGGGGGTTCCCTGAAGCTTTCTTT.

The chain recombines TRBV14 with TRBJ1-1; D perhaps matches TRBD1 (5 bases). The CDR3 has 16 amino acids. Germline V gene lookup returns CDR1 SGHDN and CDR2 FVKESK. V shed 0 bases and J shed 1 base, with 12 bases lying between them. CDR3 sequence (DNA): TGTGCCAGCAGCCAAGACCCCCCAGGGTGGAACACTGAAGCTTTCTTT. Translated: CASSQDPPGWNTEAFF.

This clone was seen a single time. V and J are TRBV11-2 and TRBJ2-3; 7 bases are shared with TRBD1. This CDR3 spans 13 amino acids. The germline V gene encodes CDR1 SGHAT and CDR2 FQNNGV. Germline trimming cut 7 bases from V and 5 bases from J; bases unmatched to any gene: 6. The CDR3 region is CASTRGSGDTQYF. CDR3 nucleotides: TGTGCCAGCACCAGGGGGAGTGGAGATACGCAGTATTTT.

The V gene is TRBV28, the J gene TRBJ2-7; D is undetermined. Trimming took off 5 bases at V and 2 bases at J, with 13 bases between the two ends. CDR3 length equals 14 residues. Germline V gene data show CDR1 as MDHEN and CDR2 as SYDVKM. CDR3 in amino acids: CASSLPLDPYEQYF. The CDR3 DNA reads as TGTGCCAGCAGTCTCCCTCTAGACCCCTACGAGCAGTACTTC.

The CDR3 sequence: CASSYGGPYEQYF. The CDR3 DNA reads as TGTGCCAGCAGTTATGGCGGGCCCTACGAGCAGTACTTC. V usage is TRBV6-2 or TRBV6-3 and J usage is TRBJ2-7, with D perhaps matching TRBD2 (5 bases). The CDR3 contains 13 residues. V was cut by 3 bases and J by 2 bases, with 8 bases left in between. Germline V gene sequence: CDR1 MNHEY, CDR2 SVGEGT.

V usage is TRBV11-2 and J usage is TRBJ2-7; D is ambiguous. Germline V lookup: CDR1 SGHAT, CDR2 FQNNGV. The V end was cut by 4 bases, the J end by 2 bases, with 9 bases between. The CDR3 spans 13 residues. The CDR3 sequence: CASSSRQPYEQYF. The CDR3 region has the DNA TGTGCCAGCAGCTCCCGACAACCCTACGAGCAGTACTTC. Together with reference TRBV11-2 and TRBJ2-7, the CDR3 gives the full variable domain: EAGVAQSPRYKIIEKRQSVAFWCNPISGHATLYWYQQILGQGPKLLIQFQNNGVVDDSQLPKDRFSAERLKGVDSTLKIQPAKLEDSAVYLCASSSRQPYEQYFGPGTRLTVT.

The V gene is TRBV6-5, the J gene TRBJ2-2; 8 bases match TRBD2. With 6 bases clipped from V and 5 bases from J, the junction kept 8 bases outside the gene matches. The CDR3 totals 15 residues. Germline CDR1 is MNHEY and CDR2 is SVGAGI. The CDR3 sequence is CASRPLAVRTGELFF. CDR3 nucleotide sequence: TGTGCCAGCAGGCCACTAGCGGTCAGGACCGGGGAGCTGTTTTTT.

This chain uses TRBV28 with TRBJ1-5; TRBD1 matches 11 bases. The length of the CDR3 is 17 residues. The junction had 4 bases not matched to a gene; V was cut back by 3 bases and J by 0 bases. CDR1 MDHEN and CDR2 SYDVKM come from the germline V gene. The CDR3, as DNA: TGTGCCAGCAGTTTGGGACAGGGGGTTCTTAGCAATCAGCCCCAGCATTTT. Translation: CASSLGQGVLSNQPQHF.

The chain joins TRBV5-4 to TRBJ1-1; a weak D match, TRBD1 (5 bases). V dropped 0 bases and J dropped 5 bases, with 11 bases sitting between them. The CDR3 has 14 residues. Germline CDR1 reads SGHNT; CDR2 reads YYREEE (reference sequence). The CDR3 region has the DNA TGTGCCAGCAGCTTGGTGGGGCGGGAGACTGAAGCTTTCTTT. Protein product: CASSLVGRETEAFF.

The chain links TRBV19 to TRBJ2-7, with a tentative D call TRBD1 (7 bases). V was trimmed by 6 bases and J by 2 bases, leaving 20 bases between them. The CDR3 runs 16 residues. Germline CDR1 and CDR2: LNHDA and SQIVND (reference sequence). The DNA of the CDR3 is TGTGCCAGTAGCCAAAAGACAGGGAGGTCGGCCTACGAGCAGTACTTC. It encodes CASSQKTGRSAYEQYF.

V gene TRBV5-1 combines with J gene TRBJ2-1; 8 bases map to TRBD2. Germline CDR1 and CDR2: SGHRS and YFSETQ. This CDR3 comprises 15 residues. V trimming: 4 bases; J trimming: 5 bases; junction bases outside the gene matches: 8. CDR3 bases: TGCGCCAGCAGCCAGACGGGACTAGGACACAATGAGCAGTTCTTC. Translated, it gives CASSQTGLGHNEQFF.

CDR3 sequence reads: CASSKVGQSSSYNEQFF. The CDR3, as DNA: TGTGCCAGCAGCAAAGTTGGACAATCAAGCTCCTACAATGAGCAGTTCTTC. The rearrangement uses TRBV21-1 and TRBJ2-1; whether TRBD1, the table's D call, matches the DNA was not checked. TRBV21-1 is deemed a pseudogene. The CDR3 runs 17 residues.

The chain links TRBV12-3 or TRBV12-4 to TRBJ2-7, with D tentatively TRBD1 (6 bases). V was trimmed by 5 bases and J by 4 bases, leaving 12 bases between them. CDR3 length equals 13 residues. CDR3 nucleotide sequence: TGTGCCAGCAGTCTGGGGGCTGGGTACGAGCAGTACTTC. Translated, it gives CASSLGAGYEQYF.

The chain carries TRBV5-1 and TRBJ2-2, with TRBD2 matching over 8 bases. Unmatched junction bases numbered 9, after V lost 4 bases and J lost 4 bases. The CDR3 is 16 residues long. Germline values: CDR1 SGHRS, CDR2 YFSETQ. Written as DNA, the CDR3 is TGCGCCAGCAGCCCGCCCCCGGGACTAGGCACCGGGGAGCTGTTTTTT. Translation: CASSPPPGLGTGELFF.

The chain combines TRBV6-5 with TRBJ1-1, with D uncertain. The germline gives CDR1 MNHEY, CDR2 SVGAGI. This CDR3 spans 13 amino acids. V lost 2 bases, J lost 0 bases, and 4 bases lay in between. The CDR3 DNA follows: TGTGCCAGCAGTTACAACTTGAACACTGAAGCTTTCTTT. This sequence encodes CASSYNLNTEAFF.

DNA of the CDR3: TGTGCCAGCAGATCAGACTACAATGAGCAGTTCTTC. Its protein product is CASRSDYNEQFF. This sequence joins TRBV12-3 or TRBV12-4 and TRBJ2-1, with no clear D. This CDR3 is built from 12 residues. Trimming pared 6 bases from V and 3 bases from J, leaving 6 bases between.

The chain carries TRBV12-3 or TRBV12-4 and TRBJ2-7; D uncertain. The CDR3 spans 13 residues. V lost 0 bases and J lost 3, with 6 bases in between. The CDR3 region has the DNA TGTGCCAGCAGTTTAGCGCAGGTCTACGAGCAGTACTTC. Its translation is CASSLAQVYEQYF.

A single count supports this clone. V and J are TRBV13 and TRBJ2-7; no firm D call. The germline V gene has CDR1 PRHDT and CDR2 FYEKMQ (reference sequence). The CDR3 length is 14 residues. Between the trimmed V and J ends, which lost 5 bases and 0 bases, there was a span of 11 bases. The CDR3 sequence is CASSTSPSSYEQYF. CDR3 sequence (DNA): TGTGCCAGCAGCACTTCTCCTAGCTCCTACGAGCAGTACTTC. The variable domain in full, completed from reference TRBV13 and TRBJ2-7, reads AAGVIQSPRHLIKEKRETATLKCYPIPRHDTVYWYQQGPGQDPQFLISFYEKMQSDKGSIPDRFSAQQFSDYHSELNMSSLELGDSALYFCASSTSPSSYEQYFGPGTRLTVT.

This chain uses TRBV7-9 with TRBJ2-7, with 10 bases fitting TRBD1. The germline V gene encodes CDR1 SEHNR and CDR2 FQNEAQ (reference sequence). The CDR3 extends over 15 amino acids. The V segment lost 5 bases and the J segment 5 bases; nucleotides outside the gene matches: 9. For the CDR3, the DNA is TGTGCCAGCAGCGGGGGACAGGGGAGGTTCAACGAGCAGTACTTC. Protein: CASSGGQGRFNEQYF. The full variable domain, rest sourced from reference TRBV7-9 and TRBJ2-7, is DTGVSQNPRHKITKRGQNVTFRCDPISEHNRLYWYRQTLGQGPEFLTYFQNEAQLEKSRLLSDRFSAERPKGSFSTLEIQRTEQGDSAMYLCASSGGQGRFNEQYFGPGTRLTVT.

This rearrangement joins TRBV18 to TRBJ2-3, with TRBD2 as a possible D gene (5 bases). Germline V gene data show CDR1 as KGHSH and CDR2 as LQKENI. The CDR3 extends over 11 amino acids. The V end was cut by 3 bases, the J end by 11 bases, with 9 bases between. As DNA, the CDR3 is TGTGCCAGCTCACCCCCGGGAATGCAGTATTTT. It encodes CASSPPGMQYF.

The chain has TRBV6-4 and TRBJ2-1; 11 bases match TRBD2. Looked up from germline, CDR1 is MRHNA and CDR2 is SNTAGT. Trimming at V came to 7 bases and at J to 0 bases, leaving 5 bases not matched to a gene. The CDR3 loop spans 16 amino acids. The CDR3 spells CASTYSGRASYNEQFF. Here the CDR3 DNA reads TGTGCCAGCACCTATAGCGGGAGGGCCTCCTACAATGAGCAGTTCTTC.

The chain links TRBV7-9 to TRBJ2-2, with 10 positions matching TRBD1. CDR3 length: 14 amino acids. Per germline, CDR1 SEHNR and CDR2 FQNEAQ (reference sequence). With 5 bases clipped from V and 6 bases from J, the junction kept 3 bases outside the gene matches. As DNA, the CDR3 is TGTGCCAGCAGCCGGGACAGGGGTGCCGGGGAGCTGTTTTTT. Protein product: CASSRDRGAGELFF.

The chain is built from TRBV9 and TRBJ2-7, with D possibly matching TRBD1 (7 bases). The V end lost 7 bases, the J end lost 3 bases, and 17 bases lay between the germline ends. Germline V lookup: CDR1 SGDLS, CDR2 YYNGEE. The CDR3 consists of 14 residues. CDR3: CASGSGGGGYEQYF. CDR3 coding DNA: TGTGCCAGCGGATCAGGGGGAGGTGGCTACGAGCAGTACTTC.

As DNA, the CDR3 is TGCGCCAGCAGCGTGGGGTCGGGACTTGATACGCAGTATTTT. It yields the protein CASSVGSGLDTQYF. This sequence joins TRBV5-1 and TRBJ2-3; a weak D match, TRBD2 (6 bases). V lost 4 bases, J lost 6 bases, and 15 bases lay in between. This CDR3 spans 14 amino acids. CDR1 and CDR2 (germline): SGHRS, YFSETQ.

This chain joins TRBV27 and TRBJ1-2; TRBD1 might be the D (6 bases). From germline, CDR1 is MNHEY and CDR2 SMNVEV (reference sequence). The CDR3 covers 13 residues. V dropped 6 bases and J dropped 4 bases, with 12 bases sitting between them. The CDR3 reads CASRDVRGYGYTF. The CDR3, as DNA: TGTGCCAGCAGGGATGTCAGGGGCTATGGCTACACCTTC.

The CDR3 DNA reads as TGTGCCAGCAGCTTAGGGGAGTATCAGCCCCAGCATTTT. Encoded protein: CASSLGEYQPQHF. J is TRBJ1-5 and V is TRBV7-9, with D unclear. CDR1 and CDR2 from the germline V gene are SEHNR and FQNEAQ (reference sequence). The ends were cut back, 1 base at V and 5 bases at J, with 6 bases in the middle. The CDR3 has 13 amino acids.

The chain uses TRBV19 and TRBJ2-1; the match to TRBD2 covers 10 bases. V was clipped by 5 bases and J by 6 bases; unmatched bases: 4. Germline CDR1 and CDR2: LNHDA and SQIVND (reference sequence). The CDR3 consists of 14 residues. The CDR3 reads CASSFTSGINEQFF. The CDR3 DNA sequence: TGTGCCAGTAGTTTCACTAGCGGGATCAATGAGCAGTTCTTC. The full variable domain, rest sourced from reference TRBV19 and TRBJ2-1, is DGGITQSPKYLFRKEGQNVTLSCEQNLNHDAMYWYRQDPGQGLRLIYYSQIVNDFQKGDIAEGYSVSREKKESFPLTVTSAQKNPTAFYLCASSFTSGINEQFFGPGTRLTVL.

The chain is built from TRBV14 and TRBJ2-7; D is ambiguous. The CDR3 sequence is 11 residues long. CDR1 and CDR2 from the germline V gene are SGHDN and FVKESK. The germline V and J ends were trimmed by 4 bases and 5 bases, with 6 bases remaining between them. CDR3 region: CASSLYDEQYF. The CDR3 DNA reads as TGTGCCAGCAGCCTGTATGACGAGCAGTACTTC.